This T cell receptor beta chain was profiled in a study of blood T cell repertoires in COVID-19. Study in general: Acute-phase and convalescent COVID-19 samples originated in the United States, Italy and Spain.

In the study's own analysis: Reference gene primer amplification gave nucleated cell count estimates. TCRdb's copy holds only in-frame clones and misses some; the assay was immunoSEQ multiplex PCR. D and trimming were read from the DNA, whereas the V and J calls and clone size are those reported in that table. This table holds a few hundred thousand clones, approximately 81% found once. J was trimmed by 5 bases and V by 1 base; bases with no gene match: 2. Germline CDR1 LNHNV, CDR2 YYDKDF (reference sequence). This CDR3 has 15 residues. This receptor was identified in a young woman with acute or convalescent COVID-19. V is TRBV15 and J is TRBJ1-4; 9 bases line up with TRBD1. Sequencing was done on a sample of peripheral blood. The CDR3 region has the DNA TGTGCCACCAGCAGAGGGGGGACAGGGAATGAAAAACTGTTTTTT. Translated, it gives CATSRGGTGNEKLFF. Supplemented by reference TRBV15 and TRBJ1-4, the full variable domain reads DAMVIQNPRYQVTQFGKPVTLSCSQTLNHNVMYWYQQKSSQAPKLLFHYYDKDFNNEADTPDNFQSRRPNTSFCFLDIRSPGLGDTAMYLCATSRGGTGNEKLFFGSGTQLSVL.